Listed below are T cell receptor beta chains from one sample, sequenced in a study of Tregs in tolerant kidney transplant recipients. Measured with immunoSEQ multiplex PCR; TCRdb has only the in-frame clones, and not every one. The sample yields some 250,000 clones, roughly 84% seen once. The sequencing input was CD4+ T cells from blood. Every receptor here comes from a human donor in good health. The CDR3 runs from the conserved cysteine through the conserved F or W. A D gene is named only where the DNA matches it firmly. Clone size is not always given. Where it is, it says once, few, many or a class for expanded clones.

V gene	D gene	J gene	clone size	CDR3 DNA	CDR3 protein
TRBV14	NA	TRBJ2-5	NA	TGTGCCAGCAGCCAAGTGAAACGAGCAGGAGGAGAGACCCAGTACTTC	CASSQVKRAGGETQYF
TRBV18	NA	TRBJ1-5	NA	TGTGCCAGCTCGCAGCGGGGGTTAGAAAATCAGCCCCAGCATTTT	CASSQRGLENQPQHF
TRBV10-3	NA	TRBJ2-5	NA	TGTGCCATCAGCGCTCAGTCCGGGACACTCTTCCAAGAGACCCAGTACTTC	CAISAQSGTLFQETQYF
TRBV19	TRBD1	TRBJ1-4	NA	TGTGCCAGTAGTCTGTCCGGGACAGGGGTTGGGACTAATGAAAAACTGTTTTTT	CASSLSGTGVGTNEKLFF
TRBV15	NA	TRBJ2-1	once	TGTGCCACCAGCAGAGGAGGCGACCGCTTGGAGCAGTTCTTC	CATSRGGDRLEQFF
TRBV6-5	TRBD2	TRBJ2-7	NA	TGTGCCAGCAACCCAGCGGGGACCTACGAGCAGTACTTC	CASNPAGTYEQYF
TRBV7-7	TRBD2	TRBJ2-2	NA	TGTGCCAGCAGCTTAGGGGGCCTAGCGGGATCCGGGGAGCTGTTTTTT	CASSLGGLAGSGELFF
TRBV5-4	NA	TRBJ1-5	NA	TGTGCCAGCAGCTCGGGGGGTGGGAGTAATCAGCCCCAGCATTTT	CASSSGGGSNQPQHF
TRBV7-9	TRBD1	TRBJ1-2	NA	TGTGCCAGCAGCCCAGTCCGGGACAGGGGATCTGGCTACACCTTC	CASSPVRDRGSGYTF
TRBV9	NA	TRBJ1-5	NA	TGTGCCAGCGCCCCGGGGGGATGGGACAATCAGCCCCAGCATTTT	CASAPGGWDNQPQHF
TRBV27	NA	TRBJ1-1	few	TGTGCCAGCAGTTTGGGTGTCTGGAACACTGAAGCTTTCTTT	CASSLGVWNTEAFF
TRBV2	NA	TRBJ2-4	NA	TGTGCCAGCAGTGAGACCTGGTTAGCCAAAAACATTCAGTACTTC	CASSETWLAKNIQYF
TRBV6-5	NA	TRBJ2-7	few	TGTGCCAGCAGTTACTCGAACAGACCCTACGAGCAGTACTTC	CASSYSNRPYEQYF
TRBV7-9	NA	TRBJ1-1	NA	TGTGCCAGCAGCCCACCCCCAGGGGCCTACACTGAAGCTTTCTTT	CASSPPPGAYTEAFF
TRBV7-2	NA	TRBJ1-5	few	TGTGCCAGCAGCAACAGGGTTTATAGCAATCAGCCCCAGCATTTT	CASSNRVYSNQPQHF
TRBV7-6	TRBD2	TRBJ2-1	NA	TGTGCCAGTAATCGACTATGGCGGGGGAGGGTTGTAGCTTACAATGAGCAGTTCTTC	CASNRLWRGRVVAYNEQFF
TRBV7-2	NA	TRBJ1-3	NA	TGTGCCAGCAGCAACCAACAGGGAAACACCATATATTTT	CASSNQQGNTIYF
TRBV6-5	TRBD1	TRBJ1-2	NA	TGTGCCAGCAGGCCCGGGACAGGGGGCGTCTATGGCTACACCTTC	CASRPGTGGVYGYTF
TRBV5-5	NA	TRBJ1-2	NA	TGTGCCAGCAGCTCCTCTTACCCCGGGGCCTACTATGGCTACACCTTC	CASSSSYPGAYYGYTF
TRBV5-1	TRBD2	TRBJ2-2	NA	TGCGCCAGCAAGACTAGCGGGAGGGTATACACCGGGGAGCTGTTTTTT	CASKTSGRVYTGELFF
TRBV5-1	TRBD1	TRBJ2-7	NA	TGCGCCAGCAGCTCACAGGGGGGATCCTACGAGCAGTACTTC	CASSSQGGSYEQYF
TRBV11-2	NA	TRBJ2-7	NA	TGTGCCAGCAGCTTCATCCGGCGTGGCGAGCAGTACTTC	CASSFIRRGEQYF
TRBV25-1	NA	TRBJ1-2	NA	TGTGCCAGCAGTGGTCAGCAGGGGCATGGCTACACCTTC	CASSGQQGHGYTF
TRBV7-3	NA	TRBJ2-1	NA	TGTGCCAGCAGCTTAGCGGTTAGCTCCTACAATGAGCAGTTCTTC	CASSLAVSSYNEQFF
TRBV7-6	NA	TRBJ2-2	few	TGTGCCAGCAGCCCCGCCGGGACAACGAACACCGGGGAGCTGTTTTTT	CASSPAGTTNTGELFF
TRBV11-2	NA	TRBJ2-1	NA	TGTGCCAGCAGCTTAGGCGGCTACAATGAGCAGTTCTTC	CASSLGGYNEQFF
TRBV7-3	NA	TRBJ2-7	NA	TGTGCCAGCAGCCGCGGACGTAATAACGAGCAGTACTTC	CASSRGRNNEQYF
TRBV12-5	TRBD1	TRBJ1-5	few	TGTGCTAGTGAGGGGGCGGGGGATCAGCCCCAGCATTTT	CASEGAGDQPQHF
TRBV4-1	NA	TRBJ1-2	NA	TGCGCCAGCAGCCAAGATTTGATAGGGGCCTATGGCTACACCTTC	CASSQDLIGAYGYTF
TRBV30	NA	TRBJ2-7	many	TGTGCCTGGGACCCGGGATACGACATAGAGCAGTACTTC	CAWDPGYDIEQYF
TRBV18	NA	TRBJ1-5	NA	TGTGCCAGCTCACCGGAGGGAATTCAGCGTAGCAATCAGCCCCAGCATTTT	CASSPEGIQRSNQPQHF
TRBV2	NA	TRBJ2-3	NA	TGTGCCAGCGCGTGGGTTGGTCCAGATACGCAGTATTTT	CASAWVGPDTQYF
TRBV5-1	NA	TRBJ1-2	NA	TGCGCCAGCAGCTTGGCCGTGGGAAGTAATGGCTACACCTTC	CASSLAVGSNGYTF
TRBV10-3	NA	TRBJ1-4	NA	TGTGCCATCAGCGCCGACCGGGCCACCTGGCCCCTGTTTTTT	CAISADRATWPLFF
TRBV15	NA	TRBJ2-7	NA	TGTGCCACCAGCAGAGTCTTGGACAGCTCCTACGAGCAGTACTTC	CATSRVLDSSYEQYF
TRBV2	TRBD1	TRBJ2-7	few	TGTGCCAGCAGTGAGAGACAGGGCTACGAGCAGTACTTC	CASSERQGYEQYF
TRBV6-1	NA	TRBJ1-4	NA	TGTGCCAGCAGTGTAACTACCCGGTCAGAAAAACTGTTTTTT	CASSVTTRSEKLFF
TRBV7-9	NA	TRBJ1-6	NA	TGTGCCAGCAGCTCACCCGGACTGAAGACTTCACCCCTCCACTTT	CASSSPGLKTSPLHF
TRBV2	NA	TRBJ2-1	NA	TGTGCCAGCAGTGAACCCTGGACCTCCTACAATGAGCAGTTCTTC	CASSEPWTSYNEQFF
TRBV18	TRBD1	TRBJ1-3	NA	TGTGCCAGCTCCCCAGCGGACAGGGCGGCCGGAAACACCATATATTTT	CASSPADRAAGNTIYF
TRBV6-1	TRBD1	TRBJ1-3	NA	TGTGCCAGCAGTGTCGCTGGGACAGGGAGTGGAAACACCATATATTTT	CASSVAGTGSGNTIYF
TRBV25-1	NA	TRBJ2-1	once	TGTGCCAGCAGTGAACTCGACCTAAACTACAATGAGCAGTTCTTC	CASSELDLNYNEQFF
TRBV21-1	NA	TRBJ1-5	few	TGTGCCAGCGCAGGACAGGGGGTGGATCAGCCCCAGCATTTT	CASAGQGVDQPQHF
TRBV6-1	NA	TRBJ1-5	NA	TGTGCCAGCAGTGACCGGGGACTAGGCGGCAATCAGCCCCAGCATTTT	CASSDRGLGGNQPQHF
TRBV18	NA	TRBJ2-5	NA	TGTGCCAGCTCAGGAAGGAGGGACTGGGTAGAGACCCAGTACTTC	CASSGRRDWVETQYF
TRBV5-1	NA	TRBJ2-7	NA	TGCGCCAGCAGCTTGGCCGGGTCCGTCTACGAGCAGTACTTC	CASSLAGSVYEQYF
TRBV10-2	NA	TRBJ1-3	NA	TGCGCCAGCAGTGAGTCTCTCTGGGCCGGAAACACCATATATTTT	CASSESLWAGNTIYF
TRBV18	TRBD2	TRBJ2-1	once	TGTGCCAGCTCACCCAGGGGCGGGAGGGCCTACAATGAGCAGTTCTTC	CASSPRGGRAYNEQFF